Below are 29 T cell receptor beta chains sequenced from a single sample in a study of identical twins. TCRdb redid the calling of the 5' RACE reads with MiXCR, one entry per CDR3 protein. The sample comprises 700,000 to 950,000 distinct CDR3 sequences, about 12% of which are singletons, and about 1.6% rests with the top ten. These data were also reused for a study on yellow fever vaccine responses in identical twins.

The source material was PBMCs. These receptors all come from a woman aged 18-35 years in good health.

The chain carries TRBV29-1 and TRBJ2-7; 10 bases are a match to TRBD1. This CDR3 spans 14 amino acids. V was pared by 7 bases and J by 2 bases, with 8 bases of the junction left unmatched. Per germline, CDR1 SQVTM and CDR2 ANQGSEA. CDR3 sequence reads: CSAIGGQGAYEQYF. In DNA form, the CDR3 reads TGCAGCGCAATTGGCGGACAGGGGGCCTACGAGCAGTACTTC.

This clonotype was seen a few times. The gene calls are TRBV27 and TRBJ2-7; 7 bases match TRBD2. The CDR3 runs 12 residues. Germline CDR1 is MNHEY and CDR2 is SMNVEV (reference sequence). V lost 8 bases to trimming and J lost 0 bases; unmatched junction nucleotides: 1. CDR3 sequence: CASGRVSYEQYF. Written as DNA, the CDR3 is TGTGCCAGCGGGAGGGTCTCCTACGAGCAGTACTTC.

This clonotype was observed at least ten times. This rearrangement joins TRBV29-1 to TRBJ2-7; unclear D gene. Germline V CDR1 and CDR2: SQVTM, ANQGSEA. V lost 4 bases to trimming and J lost 2 bases, with 9 bases between them. The CDR3 contains 12 residues. The CDR3 spells CSVGGSTYEQYF. In DNA, the CDR3 is TGCAGCGTTGGGGGTTCCACCTACGAGCAGTACTTC.

J is TRBJ2-4 and V is TRBV7-9; no firm D call. V lost 5 bases and J lost 0, with 17 bases in between. Germline assignment: CDR1 SEHNR and CDR2 FQNEAQ (reference sequence). CDR3 length: 17 amino acids. CDR3: CASSPKTPALAKNIQYF. As DNA, the CDR3 is TGTGCCAGCAGCCCTAAAACTCCGGCCCTAGCCAAAAACATTCAGTACTTC.

There are a few counts of this clonotype. The chain uses TRBV6-5 and TRBJ1-2; 8 positions agree with TRBD1. The germline V gene has CDR1 MNHEY and CDR2 SVGAGI. The CDR3 sequence is 12 residues long. The ends lost 5 bases at V and 7 bases at J; junction bases unmatched: 3. The CDR3 DNA is TGTGCCAGCAGTCCCGGGACAGGTGGCTACACCTTC. Its protein product is CASSPGTGGYTF.

This chain joins TRBV11-2 and TRBJ2-1, with D unclear. The CDR3 sequence is 13 residues long. V shed 5 bases and J shed 2 bases, with 7 bases lying between them. Germline CDR1 and CDR2: SGHAT and FQNNGV. The CDR3, as DNA: TGTGCCAGCAGCCGACTCACCTACAATGAGCAGTTCTTC. The encoded protein is CASSRLTYNEQFF.

V usage is TRBV5-1 and J usage is TRBJ2-5, with 8 bases fitting TRBD1. This CDR3 has 18 residues. Germline CDR1 is SGHRS and CDR2 is YFSETQ. The J segment lost 1 base and the V segment lost 3 bases, leaving 14 bases of the junction unmatched. CDR3 coding DNA: TGCGCCAGCAGCTATACAATATCACAGGGGGGCCTCCAAGAGACCCAGTACTTC. The encoded protein is CASSYTISQGGLQETQYF.

Turning to this clonotype: One end of the junction fails to match germline, which may point to a read error. The V call is TRBV5-6, the J call TRBJ2-2; TRBD2 matches 12 bases. The V gene's germline CDR1 is SGHDT and CDR2 YYEEEE. The CDR3 extends over 20 amino acids. In DNA form, the CDR3 reads TGTGCCAGCAGCGCCAGCCCGACTAGCGGGGGAACCCCGAGACACCGGGGAGCTGTTTTT. Translation gives CASSASPTSGGTPRHRGAVF.

This clonotype was seen many times. The chain recombines TRBV3-1 with TRBJ1-5; the D gene is possibly TRBD1 (6 bases). Germline CDR1 LGHDT, CDR2 YNNKEL (reference sequence). This CDR3 comprises 15 residues. V was clipped by 1 base and J by 0 bases, with 7 bases between them. The CDR3 sequence is CASSQGQVSNQPQHF. In DNA form, the CDR3 reads TGTGCCAGCAGCCAAGGACAGGTTAGCAATCAGCCCCAGCATTTT.

The V and J genes are TRBV3-1 and TRBJ1-4; a possible D gene is TRBD1 (6 bases). The CDR3 loop spans 15 amino acids. Germline V lookup: CDR1 LGHDT, CDR2 YNNKEL (reference sequence). V lost 4 bases to trimming and J lost 2 bases, with 11 bases between them. This CDR3 reads CASSPNRATNEKLFF. The CDR3, as DNA: TGTGCCAGCAGCCCGAACAGGGCTACTAATGAAAAACTGTTTTTT.

The chain recombines TRBV29-1 with TRBJ1-1; D remains unclear. The V end lost 5 bases, the J end lost 0 bases, and 4 bases lay between the germline ends. The CDR3 length is 11 residues. Germline CDR1 and CDR2: SQVTM and ANQGSEA. The CDR3 spells CSVWLNTEAFF. The DNA for the CDR3 is TGCAGCGTTTGGTTGAACACTGAAGCTTTCTTT.

The rearrangement links TRBV27 to TRBJ1-4; D possibly corresponds to TRBD1 (5 bases). Germline V gene data show CDR1 as MNHEY and CDR2 as SMNVEV (reference sequence). The CDR3 is 16 amino acids. V was clipped by 6 bases and J by 1 base, with 15 bases between them. This CDR3 is CASRGWGRQTNEKLFF. In DNA form, the CDR3 reads TGTGCCAGCAGGGGATGGGGCCGACAAACTAATGAAAAACTGTTTTTT.

This clonotype has a handful of counts. J is TRBJ2-1 and V is TRBV12-3 or TRBV12-4; 9 bases are shared with TRBD2. This CDR3 comprises 15 residues. V lost 1 base, J lost 10 bases, and 8 bases stayed unmatched. This CDR3 reads CASSLGGGGALEQFF. In nucleotides, the CDR3 is TGTGCCAGCAGTTTAGGGGGCGGGGGGGCTCTAGAGCAGTTCTTC.

This chain joins TRBV11-2 and TRBJ2-3; 12 nucleotides agree with TRBD2. This CDR3 contains 18 residues. V lost 1 base, J lost 8 bases, and 13 bases stayed unmatched. Looked up from germline, CDR1 is SGHAT and CDR2 is FQNNGV. CDR3: CASSLGALAGGPSPTQYF. In DNA, the CDR3 is TGTGCCAGCAGCTTAGGGGCACTAGCGGGGGGTCCTAGTCCTACGCAGTATTTT.

The V gene is TRBV28, the J gene TRBJ1-1; D remains ambiguous. V lost 7 bases and J 0 bases, leaving 18 bases between the germline ends. Germline CDR1 MDHEN, CDR2 SYDVKM. The CDR3 covers 16 residues. This CDR3 is CASIPATRYMNTEAFF. Written as DNA, the CDR3 is TGTGCCAGCATCCCGGCGACGCGATATATGAACACTGAAGCTTTCTTT.

This clonotype was detected only a few times. V and J are TRBV24-1 and TRBJ2-2; D may be TRBD1 (5 bases). CDR1 KGHDR and CDR2 SFDVKD come from the germline V gene. The CDR3 contains 16 residues. Trimming left V 3 bases short and J 1 base short, with 11 bases between. The CDR3 loop is CATSDPRGQNTGELFF. The CDR3 DNA reads as TGTGCCACCAGTGATCCGAGAGGACAGAACACCGGGGAGCTGTTTTTT.

The chain uses TRBV28 and TRBJ1-5, with a possible D match to TRBD1 (5 bases). This CDR3 is built from 15 residues. Trimming pared 6 bases from V and 4 bases from J, leaving 16 bases between. Germline loops: CDR1 MDHEN, CDR2 SYDVKM. In DNA form, the CDR3 reads TGTGCCAGCAGCTCGGCCAGGGAAAGGAATCAGCCCCAGCATTTT. Translated, it gives CASSSARERNQPQHF.

The sample holds a few counts of this clonotype. The J gene is TRBJ2-1, the V gene TRBV7-9; 7 bases map to TRBD2. The germline gives CDR1 SEHNR, CDR2 FQNEAQ (reference sequence). The CDR3 has 14 amino acids. J gave up 10 bases and V 2 bases, and 8 bases lay outside the gene matches. The CDR3 DNA is TGTGCCAGCAGCTTACAGGCGGGAGTAGGGGAGCAGTTCTTC. The encoded protein is CASSLQAGVGEQFF.

The V gene is TRBV12-3 or TRBV12-4, the J gene TRBJ2-3; D not resolved. V was cut by 10 bases and J by 3 bases, with 14 bases left in between. The CDR3 runs to 13 residues. The CDR3 loop reads CATLAEETDTQYF. CDR3 coding DNA: TGTGCCACCCTTGCAGAGGAGACAGATACGCAGTATTTT.

The CDR3 DNA sequence: TGCAGTGCTAGAGATAGGAGGGACGGAGAGACCCAGTACTTC. Protein: CSARDRRDGETQYF. V gene TRBV20-1 combines with J gene TRBJ2-5; possibly TRBD2 for D (6 bases). CDR3 length: 14 amino acids. The germline gives CDR1 DFQATT, CDR2 SNEGSKA (reference sequence). With 0 bases removed from V and 4 bases from J, the gap between germline ends came to 12 bases.

The V call is TRBV2, the J call TRBJ2-3; TRBD2 aligns across 10 bases. The CDR3 sequence is 15 residues long. V lost 2 bases to trimming and J lost 3 bases; unmatched junction nucleotides: 2. The germline V gene encodes CDR1 SNHLY and CDR2 FYNNEI. DNA of the CDR3: TGTGCCAGCAGTGAACAGACTAGCGGGACAGATACGCAGTATTTT. It yields the protein CASSEQTSGTDTQYF.

This clonotype was picked up a small number of times. The chain couples TRBV9 to TRBJ2-1, with 10 bases lining up with TRBD1. This CDR3 contains 15 residues. The germline V gene has CDR1 SGDLS and CDR2 YYNGEE. V gave up 4 bases and J gave up 6 bases; unmatched junction bases: 7. The CDR3 here is CASSPGTGVINEQFF. In nucleotides, the CDR3 is TGTGCCAGCAGCCCAGGGACAGGGGTGATCAATGAGCAGTTCTTC.

This clonotype was observed at least ten times. CDR3 in DNA: TGTGCCAGCAGCCAGAGACAGGGAAATTCACCCCTCCACTTT. Residues: CASSQRQGNSPLHF. The rearrangement joins TRBV7-9 to TRBJ1-6; TRBD1 matches 7 bases. Germline CDR1 is SEHNR and CDR2 is FQNEAQ (reference sequence). V shed 5 bases, J shed 7 bases, and the junction held 5 bases outside the gene matches. The CDR3 extends over 14 amino acids.

This clonotype was picked up a small number of times. The genes are TRBV5-1 and TRBJ1-1; the D is unclear. V was pared by 1 base and J by 1 base, with 8 bases between. In germline, CDR1 is SGHRS, CDR2 YFSETQ. The CDR3 loop spans 14 amino acids. The DNA of the CDR3 is TGCGCCAGCAGCTTGAACCAACAGAACACTGAAGCTTTCTTT. Translating it yields CASSLNQQNTEAFF.

This chain uses TRBV14 with TRBJ2-4, with 8 bases lining up with TRBD2. The CDR3 runs to 13 residues. Trimming removed 7 bases from V and 8 bases from J; junction bases left unmatched: 7. Per germline, CDR1 SGHDN and CDR2 FVKESK. The CDR3 DNA sequence: TGTGCCAGCAACCCGGCGGGGGGAGACATTCAGTACTTC. Translation gives CASNPAGGDIQYF.

The V gene is TRBV7-6, the J gene TRBJ2-1; D is perhaps TRBD2 (5 bases). Between the trimmed V and J ends, which lost 1 base and 8 bases, there was a span of 24 bases. CDR3 length equals 18 residues. The germline gives CDR1 SGHVS, CDR2 FNYEAQ. The CDR3 loop is CASSLGYRTGKRVYEQFF. CDR3 sequence (DNA): TGTGCCAGCAGCTTAGGCTATAGGACGGGGAAGCGTGTCTATGAGCAGTTCTTC. Drawing the rest from reference TRBV7-6 and TRBJ2-1, the complete variable domain is GAGVSQSPRYKVTKRGQDVALRCDPISGHVSLYWYRQALGQGPEFLTYFNYEAQQDKSGLPNDRFSAERPEGSISTLTIQRTEQRDSAMYRCASSLGYRTGKRVYEQFFGPGTRLTVL.

There are many counts of this clonotype. The DNA for the CDR3 is TGTGCCAGCAGTGAAGCGGCCCTCTACGAGCAGTACGTC. Protein sequence: CASSEAALYEQYV. The rearrangement joins TRBV2 to TRBJ2-7; no clear D. V dropped 0 bases and J dropped 3 bases, with 6 bases sitting between them. The germline V gene encodes CDR1 SNHLY and CDR2 FYNNEI. The CDR3 is 13 amino acids.

This clonotype was seen a few times. This rearrangement joins TRBV18 to TRBJ1-1; 9 bases match TRBD1. CDR1 is KGHSH, CDR2 LQKENI, per germline. CDR3 size: 16 residues. V was clipped by 2 bases and J by 1 base; unmatched bases: 5. CDR3 protein: CASSPWTGVGNTEAFF. For the CDR3, the DNA is TGTGCCAGCTCACCATGGACAGGGGTGGGGAACACTGAAGCTTTCTTT.

This clonotype was found many times. This chain links TRBV6-1 with TRBJ2-5, with TRBD1 identical over 8 bases. The CDR3 is 13 amino acids. Germline values: CDR1 MNHNS, CDR2 SASEGT. Trimming at V came to 6 bases and at J to 4 bases, leaving 4 bases not matched to a gene. The CDR3 sequence: CASSPRGLETQYF. CDR3 in DNA: TGTGCCAGCAGCCCCAGGGGGCTAGAGACCCAGTACTTC.